The 30 T cell receptor beta chains reported below all come from one sample, sequenced in a study of blood T cells in healthy people across ages. Through a sample-barcoded 5' primer and a J-beta primer mix, a second PCR was run for roughly 7 to 12 cycles. TCRdb re-called the 5' RACE reads through MiXCR, storing one row per CDR3 protein. The profile shows more than 550,000 distinct CDR3 sequences, about 20% of them singletons. Material: blood. These receptors were collected from an older man in good health.

This clonotype was counted only a few times. The CDR3 loop reads CSARDPGQGLFILGGYTF. CDR3 DNA: TGCAGTGCTAGAGATCCGGGACAGGGTCTCTTTATTTTGGGTGGCTACACCTTC. The genes are TRBV20-1 and TRBJ1-2; 9 bases are shared with TRBD1. CDR1 and CDR2 (germline): DFQATT, SNEGSKA (reference sequence). CDR3 length: 18 residues. J gave up 7 bases and V 0 bases, and 18 bases lay outside the gene matches.

The chain has TRBV9 and TRBJ1-4; D is undetermined. V was clipped by 3 bases and J by 7 bases, with 13 bases between them. Germline values: CDR1 SGDLS, CDR2 YYNGEE. The CDR3 is made up of 14 amino acids. In DNA form, the CDR3 reads TGTGCCAGCAGCGCACAGAGCCTTGGTGAAAAACTGTTTTTT. It codes for CASSAQSLGEKLFF.

This clonotype was seen a handful of times. The chain links TRBV20-1 to TRBJ1-5, with 8 positions matching TRBD1. CDR1 DFQATT and CDR2 SNEGSKA come from the germline V gene (reference sequence). V lost 0 bases and J lost 6; bases outside the gene matches: 4. The CDR3 runs 14 residues. This chain's CDR3 is CSARDPGQGQPQHF. CDR3 bases: TGCAGTGCTAGAGACCCTGGACAGGGTCAGCCCCAGCATTTT.

The rearrangement uses TRBV11-3 and TRBJ2-5, with unresolved D. The J call could be wrong; TRBJ2-7 is a better fit for the DNA end. Germline-derived CDR1 and CDR2 are SGHNT and YENEEA. The length of the CDR3 is 12 residues. CDR3 sequence: CASSLMSYEQYV. The CDR3 DNA reads as TGTGCCAGCAGCTTAATGAGCTACGAGCAGTACGTC.

The rearrangement joins TRBV20-1 to TRBJ2-3; 8 positions match TRBD2. There are 15 residues in the CDR3. Germline V gene lookup returns CDR1 DFQATT and CDR2 SNEGSKA (reference sequence). J was trimmed by 2 bases and V by 6 bases; bases with no gene match: 10. The CDR3 sequence is CSARPAGGNTDTQYF. CDR3 sequence (DNA): TGCAGTGCCCGCCCGGCGGGGGGTAACACAGATACGCAGTATTTT.

The rearrangement links TRBV7-2 to TRBJ2-2; the match to TRBD2 covers 10 bases. There are 16 residues in the CDR3. Germline loops: CDR1 SGHTA, CDR2 FQGNSA. V was pared by 5 bases and J by 3 bases, with 6 bases of the junction left unmatched. The CDR3 here is CASSRTSGVYTGELFF. In DNA form, the CDR3 reads TGTGCCAGCAGCCGGACTAGCGGAGTGTACACCGGGGAGCTGTTTTTT.

The genes are TRBV6-4 and TRBJ2-1; 9 bases match TRBD2. The V segment lost 5 bases and the J segment 7 bases; nucleotides outside the gene matches: 9. CDR1 is MRHNA and CDR2 is SNTAGT in the germline V gene. The CDR3 is made up of 15 amino acids. The CDR3 nucleotides are TGTGCCAGCAGTCCCGGGACTAGCAGAGTAAATGAGCAGTTCTTC. Translated: CASSPGTSRVNEQFF.

The chain links TRBV14 to TRBJ2-3; the D gene is possibly TRBD1 (6 bases). Germline CDR1 is SGHDN and CDR2 is FVKESK. The CDR3 has 13 amino acids. Trimming cost V 4 bases and J 5 bases, with 10 bases left between them. The CDR3 loop reads CASSRIGGDTQYF. The CDR3 DNA follows: TGTGCCAGCAGCCGGATAGGGGGAGATACGCAGTATTTT.

The chain recombines TRBV3-1 with TRBJ2-5; D call uncertain. The germline V gene has CDR1 LGHDT and CDR2 YNNKEL (reference sequence). The CDR3 covers 13 residues. V gave up 3 bases and J gave up 3 bases, with 8 bases separating them. The chain's CDR3 is CASSQFTKETQYF. The CDR3 nucleotides are TGTGCCAGCAGCCAGTTTACCAAAGAGACCCAGTACTTC.

The rearrangement joins TRBV28 to TRBJ2-3; 9 bases are shared with TRBD2. The ends lost 4 bases at V and 5 bases at J; junction bases unmatched: 4. The germline V gene encodes CDR1 MDHEN and CDR2 SYDVKM. This CDR3 contains 14 residues. CDR3 DNA sequence: TGTGCCAGCAGTTGTAGCGGGGGCAAAGATACGCAGTATTTT. It translates to CASSCSGGKDTQYF.

On this clonotype itself: This could be a read error, since a much larger clone is one nucleotide away. The gene calls are TRBV12-3 or TRBV12-4 and TRBJ2-1, with D maybe TRBD2 (5 bases). The V gene lost 6 bases and the J gene lost 5 bases, with 5 bases spanning the gap. The CDR3 is 11 amino acids. The CDR3 DNA sequence: TGTGCCAGCAGGGAGGACAATGAGCAGTTCTTC. Protein: CASREDNEQFF.

Concerning this clonotype: Compared with germline, one end of the junction differs, possibly owing to a read error. The rearrangement links TRBV28 to TRBJ2-6; tentatively, D is TRBD1 (5 bases). The V gene's germline CDR1 is MDHEN and CDR2 SYDVKM. The CDR3 is 15 amino acids. This CDR3 reads CASSSQSSGANALTF. The CDR3 region has the DNA TGTGCCAGCAGTTCTCAGAGCTCTGGGGCCAACGCCCTGACTTTC.

This clonotype was detected only a few times. The V gene is TRBV4-3, the J gene TRBJ1-4; 7 bases are a match to TRBD1. CDR1 LGHNA and CDR2 YSLEER come from the germline V gene. The CDR3 runs to 14 residues. V trimming: 5 bases; J trimming: 10 bases; junction bases outside the gene matches: 10. The chain's CDR3 is CASSSGGQGGKLFF. CDR3 nucleotides: TGCGCCAGCAGCTCAGGAGGTCAGGGGGGAAAACTGTTTTTT.

This clonotype came up many times. The chain recombines TRBV7-9 with TRBJ2-3, with D maybe TRBD2 (5 bases). Germline V CDR1 and CDR2: SEHNR, FQNEAQ (reference sequence). The ends were cut back, 5 bases at V and 4 bases at J, with 13 bases in the middle. CDR3 length: 14 amino acids. CDR3 in amino acids: CASSRGSGADTQYF. DNA of the CDR3: TGTGCCAGCAGCCGTGGGAGCGGTGCAGATACGCAGTATTTT.

The CDR3 protein is CASSPLAYNEQFF. CDR3 nucleotide sequence: TGTGCCAGCAGCCCCCTAGCGTACAATGAGCAGTTCTTC. The chain carries TRBV7-9 and TRBJ2-1; possibly TRBD2 for D (6 bases). The germline V gene encodes CDR1 SEHNR and CDR2 FQNEAQ (reference sequence). CDR3 length equals 13 residues. V lost 5 bases and J lost 4, with 9 bases in between.

This clonotype was counted between two and nine times. Written as DNA, the CDR3 is TGTGCCAGCAGCCTAGGGACAGGCTTTACCTACGAGCAGTACTTC. This translates into CASSLGTGFTYEQYF. The rearrangement joins TRBV3-1 to TRBJ2-7; 8 bases fit TRBD1. The J segment lost 2 bases and the V segment lost 4 bases, leaving 7 bases of the junction unmatched. CDR1 LGHDT and CDR2 YNNKEL come from the germline V gene (reference sequence). There are 15 residues in the CDR3.

The table lists this clonotype with many counts. The rearrangement links TRBV4-1 to TRBJ2-7; no clear D. The germline V gene has CDR1 MGHRA and CDR2 YSYEKL. The ends were cut back, 0 bases at V and 7 bases at J, with 13 bases in the middle. The CDR3 has 14 residues. The CDR3 DNA follows: TGCGCCAGCAGCCAAGATAATTCGGCGAGAGAGCAGTACTTC. Translated, it gives CASSQDNSAREQYF.

The rearrangement links TRBV20-1 to TRBJ1-1; 8 positions agree with TRBD1. This CDR3 comprises 15 residues. J gave up 5 bases and V 3 bases, and 11 bases lay outside the gene matches. The germline CDR1 and CDR2 sequences are DFQATT and SNEGSKA (reference sequence). The CDR3 loop is CSARGDQGATTEAFF. Here the CDR3 DNA reads TGCAGTGCTAGGGGCGATCAGGGGGCGACGACTGAAGCTTTCTTT.

This clonotype has just a few counts. A junction end diverges from the germline sequence, so it may reflect a read error. The genes are TRBV6-5 and TRBJ2-1; a weak D match, TRBD1 (6 bases). The germline CDR1 and CDR2 sequences are MNHEY and SVGAGI. The CDR3 has 15 residues. CDR3 nucleotides: TGTGCCAGCAGACTAGACAGGAGTACCTACCATGAGCAGTTCTTC. Translation: CASRLDRSTYHEQFF.

This clonotype was recorded a few times. This chain joins TRBV5-1 and TRBJ1-4, with TRBD1 matching 8 bases. V lost 0 bases and J lost 0; bases outside the gene matches: 1. Germline CDR1 SGHRS, CDR2 YFSETQ. CDR3 length: 16 residues. CDR3 nucleotides: TGCGCCAGCAGCTTGGGGGACAGGACAACTAATGAAAAACTGTTTTTT. As protein: CASSLGDRTTNEKLFF.

Remarks on this clonotype: The junction departs from the called germline gene at one end, perhaps through a read error. This chain links TRBV7-9 with TRBJ2-6; D is unclear. The CDR3 loop spans 15 amino acids. CDR1 is SEHNR and CDR2 is FQNEAQ in the germline V gene (reference sequence). The CDR3 here is CASSFGQPQADVLTF. For the CDR3, the DNA is TGTGCCAGCAGCTTCGGCCAGCCCCAGGCCGACGTCCTGACTTTC.

The chain links TRBV6-1 to TRBJ1-5, with a weak D call TRBD1 (5 bases). The CDR3 length is 15 residues. Germline V lookup: CDR1 MNHNS, CDR2 SASEGT. V dropped 6 bases and J dropped 0 bases, with 12 bases sitting between them. CDR3 residues: CASRLNRNSNQPQHF. The DNA for the CDR3 is TGTGCCAGCAGATTGAACAGGAATAGCAATCAGCCCCAGCATTTT.

This clonotype was picked up a small number of times. V gene TRBV7-6 combines with J gene TRBJ2-1; TRBD2 aligns across 8 bases. J lost 5 bases, V lost 5 bases, and 8 bases had no gene match. CDR3 size: 15 residues. Per germline, CDR1 SGHVS and CDR2 FNYEAQ. The CDR3, as DNA: TGTGCCAGCAGCGCACAGCGGGGGCCGAACAATGAGCAGTTCTTC. It translates to CASSAQRGPNNEQFF.

V gene TRBV10-3 combines with J gene TRBJ2-1, with 9 bases identical to TRBD1. J lost 0 bases, V lost 6 bases, and 3 bases had no gene match. This CDR3 is 15 amino acids long. Germline CDR1 ENHRY, CDR2 SYGVKD. CDR3 sequence: CAISRDRASYNEQFF. The CDR3 bases are TGTGCCATCAGCCGGGACAGGGCCTCCTACAATGAGCAGTTCTTC.

V gene TRBV16 combines with J gene TRBJ1-1, with D possibly matching TRBD1 (5 bases). This CDR3 has 13 amino acids. Germline V lookup: CDR1 KGHSY, CDR2 FQNENV. Between the trimmed V and J ends, which lost 2 bases and 7 bases, there was a span of 11 bases. DNA for the CDR3: TGTGCCAGCAGCCAACGGGGCGCCGGTGAAGCTTTCTTT. It encodes CASSQRGAGEAFF.

The sample holds a few counts of this clonotype. The V call is TRBV12-3 or TRBV12-4, the J call TRBJ1-3, with D unclear. The CDR3 runs 14 residues. V was pared by 6 bases and J by 6 bases, with 15 bases between. CDR3 protein: CASRFLDTENTIYF. In nucleotides, the CDR3 is TGTGCCAGCAGGTTTTTGGATACGGAAAACACCATATATTTT.

The V call is TRBV5-1, the J call TRBJ2-1; 8 bases align to TRBD2. CDR3 length equals 16 residues. Germline loops: CDR1 SGHRS, CDR2 YFSETQ. V dropped 4 bases and J dropped 1; count of bases not matched to a gene: 7. The CDR3 coding sequence is TGCGCCAGCAGCGTCGTCCTAGCGGGTTCCTACAATGAGCAGTTCTTC. Translation: CASSVVLAGSYNEQFF.

The J gene is TRBJ2-5, the V gene TRBV20-1, with D perhaps given as TRBD1 or TRBD2 (6 bases each). The CDR3 is made up of 15 amino acids. Trimming took 1 base from V and 5 from J, leaving 17 bases between them. The germline V gene has CDR1 DFQATT and CDR2 SNEGSKA (reference sequence). CDR3 protein: CSARGVEGGRETQYF. CDR3 sequence (DNA): TGCAGTGCTAGAGGAGTGGAGGGGGGCAGGGAGACCCAGTACTTC.

The J gene is TRBJ2-1, the V gene TRBV21-1; the D call TRBD1 from the table was never checked on the DNA. TRBV21-1 is an annotated pseudogene. This CDR3 contains 15 residues. CDR3 region: CASSKVGTGGNEQFF. The CDR3 DNA reads TGTGCCAGCAGCAAAGTAGGGACTGGGGGCAATGAGCAGTTCTTC.

The rearrangement links TRBV5-1 to TRBJ2-1; maybe TRBD2 (5 bases). This CDR3 comprises 15 residues. V shed 0 bases and J shed 6 bases, with 13 bases lying between them. Germline assignment: CDR1 SGHRS and CDR2 YFSETQ. The CDR3 region has the DNA TGCGCCAGCAGCTTGGAAGGTTCTAGCCTCAATGAGCAGTTCTTC. Translated, it gives CASSLEGSSLNEQFF. Combining the CDR3 with reference TRBV5-1 and TRBJ2-1 gives the whole variable domain KAGVTQTPRYLIKTRGQQVTLSCSPISGHRSVSWYQQTPGQGLQFLFEYFSETQRNKGNFPGRFSGRQFSNSRSEMNVSTLELGDSALYLCASSLEGSSLNEQFFGPGTRLTVL.